These 26 T cell receptor beta chains were all obtained from the same sample, sequenced in a study of blood T cell repertoires in COVID-19. Generated by immunoSEQ multiplex PCR, the TCRdb table keeps only in-frame clones and is missing some. The sample consists of 95,000 to 150,000 clones, roughly 88% of them appearing once. Specimen: peripheral blood. The receptors here all came from a man aged 35-49 years with acute or convalescent COVID-19.

This sequence joins TRBV7-9 and TRBJ2-3; tentatively, D is TRBD1 (6 bases). This CDR3 contains 16 residues. Trimming removed 8 bases at V and 5 bases at J, with 23 bases between. CDR1 and CDR2 from the germline V gene are SEHNR and FQNEAQ (reference sequence). In nucleotides, the CDR3 is TGTGCCAGCTCCCGGGTGATGGGACAAGGGGGAGATACGCAGTATTTT. Translated: CASSRVMGQGGDTQYF.

The chain combines TRBV10-2 with TRBJ1-5; 12 bases are shared with TRBD1. Germline loops: CDR1 WSHSY, CDR2 SAAADI. V gave up 10 bases and J gave up 7 bases; unmatched junction bases: 11. The CDR3 extends over 15 amino acids. CDR3 coding DNA: TGCGCCACCCCGCCGGGACAGGGGGCTGTGCAGCCCCAGCATTTT. This encodes CATPPGQGAVQPQHF.

The chain combines TRBV9 with TRBJ2-3, with D uncertain. Germline loops: CDR1 SGDLS, CDR2 YYNGEE. Between the trimmed V and J ends, which lost 0 bases and 2 bases, there was a span of 10 bases. The CDR3 sequence is 15 residues long. As DNA, the CDR3 is TGTGCCAGCAGCGTAGCCGAGCGATCCACAGATACGCAGTATTTT. This sequence encodes CASSVAERSTDTQYF. The entire variable domain, with the rest obtained from reference TRBV9 and TRBJ2-3, is as follows: DSGVTQTPKHLITATGQRVTLRCSPRSGDLSVYWYQQSLDQGLQFLIQYYNGEERAKGNILERFSAQQFPDLHSELNLSSLELGDSALYFCASSVAERSTDTQYFGPGTRLTVL.

The chain's CDR3 is CASSRPGTTTGELFF. DNA for the CDR3: TGCGCCAGCAGCCGCCCCGGGACAACAACCGGGGAGCTGTTTTTT. The V call is TRBV4-1, the J call TRBJ2-2; TRBD1 is a possible D gene (6 bases). This CDR3 has 15 amino acids. Deletions cut 4 bases from V and 5 bases from J, with 14 bases between. Germline loops: CDR1 MGHRA, CDR2 YSYEKL.

This clone was observed a single time. The J gene is TRBJ1-2, the V gene TRBV18; TRBD1 aligns across 9 bases. V was clipped by 3 bases and J by 8 bases; unmatched bases: 4. Germline CDR1 reads KGHSH; CDR2 reads LQKENI. This CDR3 region has 13 residues. CDR3 protein: CASSPGTGRGYTF. CDR3 bases: TGTGCCAGCTCACCTGGGACAGGGCGAGGCTACACCTTC.

The chain has TRBV6-6 and TRBJ2-3; TRBD1 agrees at 8 bases. The CDR3 is made up of 16 amino acids. The J segment lost 0 bases and the V segment lost 2 bases, leaving 4 bases of the junction unmatched. Germline V gives CDR1 MNHNY, CDR2 SVGAGI (reference sequence). CDR3: CASSYRDRPSTDTQYF. CDR3 DNA: TGTGCCAGCAGTTACCGGGACAGGCCTAGCACAGATACGCAGTATTTT.

The chain recombines TRBV30 with TRBJ2-1; TRBD1 agrees at 7 bases. After removal of 6 bases from V and 0 bases from J, the junction contained 5 bases not matched to a gene. The germline CDR1 and CDR2 sequences are GTSNPN and SVGIG (reference sequence). The CDR3 length is 14 residues. The CDR3 coding sequence is TGTGCCTGTAACAGGGGAACCTCCTACAATGAGCAGTTCTTC. It is translated as CACNRGTSYNEQFF.

The rearrangement uses TRBV6-5 and TRBJ1-4, with TRBD1 matching over 7 bases. This CDR3 contains 16 residues. CDR1 and CDR2 (germline): MNHEY, SVGAGI. With 2 bases clipped from V and 3 bases from J, the junction kept 6 bases outside the gene matches. For the CDR3, the DNA is TGTGCCAGCAGTTACCTTTACAGGGGAGCTAATGAAAAACTGTTTTTT. Amino acid sequence: CASSYLYRGANEKLFF.

The chain links TRBV18 to TRBJ1-1; D may be TRBD1 (5 bases). V was cut by 5 bases and J by 4 bases, with 14 bases left in between. This CDR3 region has 14 residues. CDR1 and CDR2 from the germline V gene are KGHSH and LQKENI. This CDR3 reads CASSGAGLGTEAFF. The CDR3 coding sequence is TGTGCCAGCTCAGGGGCGGGGTTGGGCACTGAAGCTTTCTTT.

The CDR3 bases are TGTGCCTGGGTTCGCAGGGCCCACGAGCAGTACTTC. It translates to CAWVRRAHEQYF. This chain joins TRBV30 and TRBJ2-7, with D possibly being TRBD1 (5 bases). Germline V CDR1 and CDR2: GTSNPN, SVGIG (reference sequence). The CDR3 is 12 residues long. Trimming pared 5 bases from V and 5 bases from J, leaving 13 bases between.

The sample holds a few counts of this clone. The rearrangement uses TRBV27 and TRBJ2-1; TRBD2 matches 7 bases. CDR1 is MNHEY and CDR2 is SMNVEV in the germline V gene (reference sequence). V shed 4 bases and J 4 bases; nucleotides not matched to a gene: 13. The CDR3 contains 17 residues. The CDR3 loop reads CASSYPRREGRYNEQFF. CDR3 DNA sequence: TGTGCCAGCAGTTATCCTCGCAGGGAGGGGCGGTACAATGAGCAGTTCTTC.

V and J are TRBV19 and TRBJ2-1; tentatively, D is TRBD2 (6 bases). Between the trimmed V and J ends, which lost 8 bases and 10 bases, there was a span of 18 bases. The CDR3 runs 13 residues. The germline gives CDR1 LNHDA, CDR2 SQIVND (reference sequence). CDR3 DNA sequence: TGTGCCAGTGCCGGGACTCGCGGGGTCGAGCAGTTCTTC. Protein product: CASAGTRGVEQFF.

The chain employs TRBV4-2 and TRBJ1-4; no clear D gene. Trimming removed 3 bases at V and 0 bases at J, with 8 bases between. The germline CDR1 and CDR2 sequences are LGHNA and YNFKEQ. This CDR3 spans 15 amino acids. CDR3 DNA sequence: TGTGCCAGCAGCCAGCGGCTTGCAACTAATGAAAAACTGTTTTTT. This sequence encodes CASSQRLATNEKLFF.

This clone was detected only a few times. J is TRBJ1-2 and V is TRBV5-4; TRBD1 might be the D (5 bases). V dropped 1 base and J dropped 1 base, with 11 bases sitting between them. The CDR3 runs 15 residues. Germline loops: CDR1 SGHNT, CDR2 YYREEE (reference sequence). CDR3 loop: CASSLMQGDNYGYTF. The CDR3 DNA reads TGTGCCAGCAGCTTGATGCAGGGCGATAACTATGGCTACACCTTC.

CDR3 sequence reads: CASSQGQGDGGYTF. CDR3 nucleotides: TGTGCCAGCAGTCAGGGACAGGGGGACGGCGGCTACACCTTC. The rearrangement links TRBV7-3 to TRBJ1-2; 11 bases fit TRBD1. CDR3 length: 14 amino acids. Germline V lookup: CDR1 SGHTA, CDR2 FQGTGA. V was clipped by 6 bases and J by 8 bases; unmatched bases: 8.

With respect to this clone: In the same sample, other DNA sequences code for this CDR3. The V call is TRBV19, the J call TRBJ1-5, with 8 bases identical to TRBD1. The CDR3 runs 14 residues. Germline V gives CDR1 LNHDA, CDR2 SQIVND (reference sequence). Losses at the gene ends were 4 bases for V and 6 bases for J; bases not matched to a gene: 5. CDR3 sequence (DNA): TGTGCCAGTAGTACCGGACAGGGCGGTCAGCCCCAGCATTTT. It codes for CASSTGQGGQPQHF.

This chain joins TRBV6-5 and TRBJ1-1; 7 bases match TRBD1. CDR1 and CDR2 (germline): MNHEY, SVGAGI. The CDR3 is 13 amino acids. Trimming at V came to 6 bases and at J to 1 base, leaving 2 bases not matched to a gene. DNA of the CDR3: TGTGCCAGCAGGCGGACAGGGAACACTGAAGCTTTCTTT. This sequence encodes CASRRTGNTEAFF.

This clone has just one count. V gene TRBV30 combines with J gene TRBJ2-2, with D hard to call. V dropped 1 base and J dropped 4 bases, with 13 bases sitting between them. This CDR3 comprises 15 residues. The germline V gene has CDR1 GTSNPN and CDR2 SVGIG (reference sequence). This chain's CDR3 is CAWSARRQVTGELFF. The CDR3 bases are TGTGCCTGGAGTGCCCGCCGACAAGTCACCGGGGAGCTGTTTTTT. The full variable domain, completed using reference TRBV30 and TRBJ2-2, is SQTIHQWPATLVQPVGSPLSLECTVEGTSNPNLYWYRQAAGRGLQLLFYSVGIGQISSEVPQNLSASRPQDRQFILSSKKLLLSDSGFYLCAWSARRQVTGELFFGEGSRLTVL.

The chain has TRBV11-2 and TRBJ2-1, with 12 nucleotides matching TRBD2. The CDR3 runs to 16 residues. Per the germline V gene, CDR1 is SGHAT and CDR2 is FQNNGV. After removal of 5 bases from V and 8 bases from J, the junction contained 10 bases not matched to a gene. The CDR3 DNA is TGTGCCAGCAGCCTTCCGACTAGCGGGAGTATCTATGAGCAGTTCTTC. Translating it yields CASSLPTSGSIYEQFF.

The chain joins TRBV7-9 to TRBJ2-1; 10 positions agree with TRBD2. This CDR3 is 17 amino acids long. With 4 bases clipped from V and 5 bases from J, the junction kept 11 bases outside the gene matches. CDR1 is SEHNR and CDR2 is FQNEAQ in the germline V gene (reference sequence). CDR3 in amino acids: CASSSTSGNPGHNEQFF. The DNA of the CDR3 is TGTGCCAGCAGCTCCACTAGCGGGAACCCCGGTCACAATGAGCAGTTCTTC. The full variable domain, completed using reference TRBV7-9 and TRBJ2-1, is DTGVSQNPRHKITKRGQNVTFRCDPISEHNRLYWYRQTLGQGPEFLTYFQNEAQLEKSRLLSDRFSAERPKGSFSTLEIQRTEQGDSAMYLCASSSTSGNPGHNEQFFGPGTRLTVL.

V usage is TRBV7-2 and J usage is TRBJ2-1; TRBD1 agrees at 7 bases. CDR1 and CDR2 from the germline V gene are SGHTA and FQGNSA. CDR3 length: 14 residues. V trimming: 2 bases; J trimming: 3 bases; junction bases outside the gene matches: 1. Written as DNA, the CDR3 is TGTGCCAGCAGCTTAAGGGGGCTCTACAATGAGCAGTTCTTC. It translates to CASSLRGLYNEQFF.

This chain uses TRBV2 with TRBJ1-2, with D unresolved. V dropped 2 bases and J dropped 5 bases, with 9 bases sitting between them. CDR1 is SNHLY and CDR2 is FYNNEI in the germline V gene. The CDR3 runs to 13 residues. CDR3 nucleotides: TGTGCCAGCAGTGAACCCGGGATTTATGGCTACACCTTC. It translates to CASSEPGIYGYTF.

The rearrangement joins TRBV2 to TRBJ2-3; a weak D match, TRBD2 (5 bases). V was clipped by 0 bases and J by 4 bases, with 14 bases between them. The CDR3 is 16 amino acids. CDR1 is SNHLY, CDR2 FYNNEI, per germline. CDR3 loop: CASSEALLGVADTQYF. Here the CDR3 DNA reads TGTGCCAGCAGTGAAGCGCTTCTGGGAGTGGCAGATACGCAGTATTTT. Combining the CDR3 with reference TRBV2 and TRBJ2-3 gives the whole variable domain EPEVTQTPSHQVTQMGQEVILRCVPISNHLYFYWYRQILGQKVEFLVSFYNNEISEKSEIFDDQFSVERPDGSNFTLKIRSTKLEDSAMYFCASSEALLGVADTQYFGPGTRLTVL.

The chain links TRBV5-6 to TRBJ1-2; 7 bases fit TRBD1. With 1 base clipped from V and 4 bases from J, the junction kept 7 bases outside the gene matches. This CDR3 spans 15 amino acids. Germline-derived CDR1 and CDR2 are SGHDT and YYEEEE. CDR3 loop: CASSLSYRGPYGYTF. CDR3 nucleotides: TGTGCCAGCAGCTTGAGTTACAGGGGTCCCTATGGCTACACCTTC.

This chain links TRBV5-1 with TRBJ2-6; D gene ambiguous. V gave up 2 bases and J gave up 3 bases, with 6 bases separating them. CDR1 and CDR2 (germline): SGHRS, YFSETQ. This CDR3 has 14 residues. CDR3 nucleotide sequence: TGCGCCAGCAGCTTATGGAGTGGGGCCAACGTCCTGACTTTC. It codes for CASSLWSGANVLTF.

This clone was seen just once. The chain has TRBV29-1 and TRBJ1-2, with 7 nucleotides matching TRBD1. With 4 bases clipped from V and 7 bases from J, the junction kept 9 bases outside the gene matches. Germline V gene sequence: CDR1 SQVTM, CDR2 ANQGSEA. The CDR3 loop spans 13 amino acids. In DNA form, the CDR3 reads TGCAGCGTTGCCCAAACACAGGGGAGTGGCTACACCTTC. It specifies CSVAQTQGSGYTF.